This is a list of T cell receptor beta chains from one sample in a study of OX40 agonist ivuxolimab in advanced cancers. Only in-frame clones appear in the TCRdb table, and some are missing; sequencing was by immunoSEQ multiplex PCR. The sample records fewer than 85,000 clones, 80% to 90% being singletons. The sample consisted of CD4+ or CD8+ T cells sorted from blood, taken in a trial of the OX40 agonist ivuxolimab. These receptors were obtained from an adult with an advanced solid tumor such as melanoma, head and neck, liver or kidney cancer. The CDR3 runs from the conserved cysteine through the conserved F or W. D genes are given only for firm matches. The listing skips clone size in some rows; elsewhere it reads once, few, many or a size class.

v_call: TRBV4-2
j_call: TRBJ2-7
d_call: NA
clone_size: NA
cdr3_aa: CASSHRSRGGYEQYF

v_call: TRBV7-6
j_call: TRBJ1-3
d_call: NA
clone_size: NA
cdr3_aa: CASSPLSFGNTIYF

v_call: TRBV7-2
j_call: TRBJ2-1
d_call: TRBD2
clone_size: NA
cdr3_aa: CASSLGGGGPSSYNEQFF

v_call: TRBV19
j_call: TRBJ2-5
d_call: NA
clone_size: NA
cdr3_aa: CASNYGTSKETQYF

v_call: TRBV6-1
j_call: TRBJ1-6
d_call: NA
clone_size: NA
cdr3_aa: CASSYRGNSPLHF

v_call: TRBV6-5
j_call: TRBJ1-3
d_call: NA
clone_size: NA
cdr3_aa: CASSYSNNGNTIYF

v_call: TRBV5-6
j_call: TRBJ2-3
d_call: TRBD2
clone_size: NA
cdr3_aa: CASSPTGLAVSTDTQYF

v_call: TRBV11-3
j_call: TRBJ2-2
d_call: NA
clone_size: once
cdr3_aa: CASSAVGAGELFF

v_call: TRBV28
j_call: TRBJ1-5
d_call: NA
clone_size: NA
cdr3_aa: CAGVGFLGNQPQHF

v_call: TRBV2
j_call: TRBJ1-6
d_call: NA
clone_size: NA
cdr3_aa: CASSVGGDNNSPLHF

v_call: TRBV4-3
j_call: TRBJ2-3
d_call: NA
clone_size: NA
cdr3_aa: CASSQDARTDTQYF

v_call: TRBV6-5
j_call: TRBJ1-1
d_call: NA
clone_size: NA
cdr3_aa: CASNGHGVMNTEAFF

v_call: TRBV5-1
j_call: TRBJ2-1
d_call: TRBD2
clone_size: NA
cdr3_aa: CASTVTSTSSYNEQFF

v_call: TRBV2
j_call: TRBJ1-6
d_call: TRBD1
clone_size: many
cdr3_aa: CASRTGLSGPLHF

v_call: TRBV2
j_call: TRBJ2-3
d_call: TRBD1
clone_size: NA
cdr3_aa: CASSDGQATDTQYF

v_call: TRBV28
j_call: TRBJ1-6
d_call: NA
clone_size: few
cdr3_aa: CASSVGNSPLHF

v_call: TRBV4-2
j_call: TRBJ1-2
d_call: TRBD1
clone_size: NA
cdr3_aa: CASSPVEGAFQNYGYTF

v_call: TRBV14
j_call: TRBJ2-6
d_call: NA
clone_size: NA
cdr3_aa: CASSLLGESGANVLTF

v_call: TRBV11-2
j_call: TRBJ2-7
d_call: NA
clone_size: few
cdr3_aa: CASSLPGTSRWYEQYF

v_call: TRBV5-1
j_call: TRBJ1-4
d_call: TRBD1
clone_size: NA
cdr3_aa: CASSRTGTANEKLFF

v_call: TRBV7-7
j_call: TRBJ2-2
d_call: NA
clone_size: NA
cdr3_aa: CASSLVPQGQGTGELFF

v_call: TRBV6-5
j_call: TRBJ1-1
d_call: NA
clone_size: NA
cdr3_aa: CASSYRGGNTEAFF